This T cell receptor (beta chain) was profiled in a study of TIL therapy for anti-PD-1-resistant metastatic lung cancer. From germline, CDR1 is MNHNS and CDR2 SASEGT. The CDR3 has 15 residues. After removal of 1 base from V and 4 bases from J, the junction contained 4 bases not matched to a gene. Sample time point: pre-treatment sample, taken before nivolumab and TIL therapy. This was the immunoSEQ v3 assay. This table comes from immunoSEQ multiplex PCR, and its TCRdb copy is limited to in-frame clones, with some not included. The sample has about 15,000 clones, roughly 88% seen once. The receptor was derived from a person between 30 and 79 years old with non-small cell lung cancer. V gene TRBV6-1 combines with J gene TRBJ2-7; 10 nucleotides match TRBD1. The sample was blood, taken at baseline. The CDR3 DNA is TGTGCCAGCAGTGAAGGGACAGGGGGTTTTTACGAGCAGTACTTC. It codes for CASSEGTGGFYEQYF.